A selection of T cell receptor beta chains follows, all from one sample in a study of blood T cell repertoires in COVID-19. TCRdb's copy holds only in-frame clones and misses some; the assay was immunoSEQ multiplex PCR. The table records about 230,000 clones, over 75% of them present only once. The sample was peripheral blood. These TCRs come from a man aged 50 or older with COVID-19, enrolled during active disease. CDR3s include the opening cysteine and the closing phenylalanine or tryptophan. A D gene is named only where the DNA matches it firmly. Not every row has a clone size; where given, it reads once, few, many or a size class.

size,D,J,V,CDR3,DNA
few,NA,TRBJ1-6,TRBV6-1,CASSDLPGVALHF,TGTGCCAGCAGTGATCTTCCGGGTGTGGCCCTCCACTTT
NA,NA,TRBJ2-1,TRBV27,CASSLRNPSLGDEQFF,TGTGCCAGCAGTTTAAGGAATCCCAGTCTCGGGGATGAGCAGTTCTTC
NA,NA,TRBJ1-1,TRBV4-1,CASSQLSPGEAFF,TGCGCCAGCAGCCAACTCTCCCCCGGTGAAGCTTTCTTT
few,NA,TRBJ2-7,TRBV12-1,CASSFSGTGRLSYEQYF,TGTGCCAGCAGCTTTTCTGGGACAGGGAGGCTTTCCTACGAGCAGTACTTC
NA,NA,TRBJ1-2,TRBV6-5,CASLADNYGYTF,TGTGCCAGTTTGGCAGATAACTATGGCTACACCTTC
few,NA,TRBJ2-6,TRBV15,CATSSDMPSGANVLTF,TGTGCCACCAGCAGTGACATGCCCTCTGGGGCCAACGTCCTGACTTTC
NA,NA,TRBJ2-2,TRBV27,CASSFQGLSTGELFF,TGTGCCAGCAGTTTTCAGGGGCTTAGCACCGGGGAGCTGTTTTTT
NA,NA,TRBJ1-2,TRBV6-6,CASSYGGNYGYTF,TGTGCCAGCAGTTATGGCGGGAACTATGGCTACACCTTC
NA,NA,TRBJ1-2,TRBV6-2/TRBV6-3,CASSYREPRGNYGYTF,TGTGCCAGCAGTTATAGGGAGCCCCGCGGAAACTATGGCTACACCTTC
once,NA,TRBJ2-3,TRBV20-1,CSANERVSTDTQYF,TGCAGTGCTAATGAGCGGGTCAGCACAGATACGCAGTATTTT
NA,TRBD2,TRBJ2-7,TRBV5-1,CASSLVAGSTYEQYF,TGCGCCAGCAGCTTGGTAGCGGGGTCCACCTACGAGCAGTACTTC
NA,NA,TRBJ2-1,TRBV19,CASSIDPLTSSAYNEQFF,TGTGCCAGTAGTATAGATCCCCTTACTAGCTCTGCCTACAATGAGCAGTTCTTC
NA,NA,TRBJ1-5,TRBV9,CASSKDSSNQPQHF,TGTGCCAGCAGCAAGGACAGCAGCAATCAGCCCCAGCATTTT
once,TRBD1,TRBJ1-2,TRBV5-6,CASSPTGQVAGGYTF,TGTGCCAGCAGCCCCACGGGACAGGTGGCTGGGGGCTACACCTTC
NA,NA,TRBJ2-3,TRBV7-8,CASKDQGNTDTQYF,TGTGCCAGCAAAGATCAGGGTAACACAGATACGCAGTATTTT
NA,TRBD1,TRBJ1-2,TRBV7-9,CASSSSRTGGEEYYGYTF,TGTGCCAGCAGCTCATCGCGGACAGGGGGCGAGGAGTACTATGGCTACACCTTC
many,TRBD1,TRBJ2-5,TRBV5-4,CASSSTPSGAGGAWIETQYF,TGTGCCAGCAGCTCCACCCCCAGTGGGGCAGGGGGCGCGTGGATAGAGACCCAGTACTTC
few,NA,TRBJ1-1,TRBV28,CASSLVSILNTEAFF,TGTGCCAGCAGTTTAGTAAGCATACTGAACACTGAAGCTTTCTTT
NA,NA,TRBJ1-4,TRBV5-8,CASSPKITNEKLFF,TGTGCCAGCAGCCCTAAAATAACTAATGAAAAACTGTTTTTT
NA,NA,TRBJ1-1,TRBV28,CASSPLSGLIMGSITEAFF,TGTGCCAGCAGCCCCCTCTCAGGGCTAATCATGGGATCAATCACTGAAGCTTTCTTT
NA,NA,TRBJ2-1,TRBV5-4,CASSVDYYNEQFF,TGTGCCAGCAGCGTCGACTACTACAATGAGCAGTTCTTC
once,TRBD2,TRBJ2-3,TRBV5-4,CASSLKTSGGADTQYF,TGTGCCAGCAGCTTAAAGACTAGCGGGGGGGCGGATACGCAGTATTTT
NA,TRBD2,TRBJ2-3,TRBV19,CASSILAGGLFSQYF,TGTGCCAGTAGTATATTAGCGGGGGGATTGTTTTCGCAGTATTTT
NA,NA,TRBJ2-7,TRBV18,CASSPAQAGYEQYF,TGTGCCAGCTCACCTGCGCAGGCTGGCTACGAGCAGTACTTC
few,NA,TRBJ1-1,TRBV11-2,CASSLNNMNTEAFF,TGTGCCAGCAGCTTAAATAACATGAACACTGAAGCTTTCTTT
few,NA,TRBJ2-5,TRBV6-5,CASSLDWGQETQYF,TGTGCCAGCAGCTTGGACTGGGGACAAGAGACCCAGTACTTC
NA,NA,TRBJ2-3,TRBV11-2,CASSLLADTQYF,TGTGCCAGCAGCTTACTCGCAGATACGCAGTATTTT
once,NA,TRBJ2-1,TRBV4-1,CASSQEGLGERNEQFF,TGCGCCAGCAGCCAGGAGGGTCTCGGGGAACGAAATGAGCAGTTCTTC
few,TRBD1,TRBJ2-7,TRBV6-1,CASSEGTGGFYEQYF,TGTGCCAGCAGTGAAGGGACAGGGGGCTTCTACGAGCAGTACTTC
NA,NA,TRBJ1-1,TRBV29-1,CSVGSGAEAFF,TGCAGCGTTGGTTCAGGCGCTGAAGCTTTCTTT
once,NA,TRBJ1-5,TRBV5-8,CASSLPSMDSHYSNQPQHF,TGTGCCAGCAGCTTGCCATCGATGGACAGCCATTATAGCAATCAGCCCCAGCATTTT
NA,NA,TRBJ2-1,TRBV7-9,CASLPGSSYNEQFF,TGTGCCAGCCTGCCGGGGAGCTCCTACAATGAGCAGTTCTTC
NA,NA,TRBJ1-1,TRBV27,CASSPPGWGLNTEAFF,TGTGCCAGCAGTCCACCAGGATGGGGCCTGAACACTGAAGCTTTCTTT
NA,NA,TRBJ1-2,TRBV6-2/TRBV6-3,CASSYGSYSVNYGYTF,TGTGCCAGCAGTTACGGCTCATATTCTGTGAACTATGGCTACACCTTC
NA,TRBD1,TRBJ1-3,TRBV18,CASSRPTGTSGNTIYF,TGTGCCAGCTCACGACCGACAGGGACCTCTGGAAACACCATATATTTT
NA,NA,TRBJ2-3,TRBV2,CASGRAGPTDTQYF,TGTGCCAGCGGACGTGCGGGGCCCACAGATACGCAGTATTTT
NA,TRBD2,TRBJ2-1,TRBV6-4,CASSEGAGGYNEQFF,TGTGCCAGCAGTGAAGGAGCGGGAGGGTACAATGAGCAGTTCTTC
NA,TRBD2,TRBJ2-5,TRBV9,CASSVGGGGQETQYF,TGTGCCAGCAGCGTAGGTGGGGGGGGCCAAGAGACCCAGTACTTC
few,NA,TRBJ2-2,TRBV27,CASSFPRTGELFF,TGTGCCAGCAGTTTCCCCCGCACCGGGGAGCTGTTTTTT
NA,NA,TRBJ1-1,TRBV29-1,CSVDKGGTF,TGCAGCGTCGATAAGGGGGGGACCTTT
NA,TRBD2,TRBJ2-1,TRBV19,CASIQTSGGASHNEQFF,TGTGCCAGTATCCAGACTAGCGGGGGGGCCTCCCACAATGAGCAGTTCTTC
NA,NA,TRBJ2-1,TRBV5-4,CASSLVQGSYNEQFF,TGTGCCAGCAGCTTGGTTCAGGGTTCCTACAATGAGCAGTTCTTC
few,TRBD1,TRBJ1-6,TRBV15,CATSRDQGGSYNSPLHF,TGTGCCACCAGCAGAGATCAGGGGGGCTCCTATAATTCACCCCTCCACTTT
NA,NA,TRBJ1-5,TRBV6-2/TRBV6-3,CASSQGVQPQHF,TGTGCCAGCAGTCAAGGGGTGCAGCCCCAGCATTTT
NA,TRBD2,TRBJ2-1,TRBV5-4,CASSLALGLAGGLSYNEQFF,TGTGCCAGCAGCTTGGCCTTGGGGCTAGCGGGAGGACTTTCCTACAATGAGCAGTTCTTC
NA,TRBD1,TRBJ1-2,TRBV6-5,CASSFSGQGQYGYTF,TGTGCCAGCAGTTTCTCCGGACAGGGCCAATATGGCTACACCTTC
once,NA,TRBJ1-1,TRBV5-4,CASSLSPTANTEAFF,TGTGCCAGCAGCTTGTCTCCTACAGCGAACACTGAAGCTTTCTTT
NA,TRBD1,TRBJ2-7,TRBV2,CASRLGGDRVYEQYF,TGTGCCAGCAGACTCGGCGGGGACAGGGTCTACGAGCAGTACTTC
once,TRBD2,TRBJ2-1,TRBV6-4,CASSDSSGGAGEQFF,TGTGCCAGCAGTGACTCTAGCGGGGGGGCGGGTGAGCAGTTCTTC
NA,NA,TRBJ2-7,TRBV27,CASSSSFLSEQYF,TGTGCCAGCAGTTCCTCCTTTCTATCCGAGCAGTACTTC
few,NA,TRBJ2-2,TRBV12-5,CASGYWEAWDTGELFF,TGTGCTAGTGGTTACTGGGAGGCTTGGGACACCGGGGAGCTGTTTTTT
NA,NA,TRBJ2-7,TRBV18,CASSPSSSYEQYF,TGTGCCAGCTCACCATCCTCCTCCTACGAGCAGTACTTC
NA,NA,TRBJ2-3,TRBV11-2,CASRRGRGGTDTQYF,TGTGCCAGCAGGAGAGGGCGGGGCGGGACAGATACGCAGTATTTT
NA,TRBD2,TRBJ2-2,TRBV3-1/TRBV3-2,CASSPHGGVTGELFF,TGTGCCAGCAGCCCCCACGGGGGGGTCACCGGGGAGCTGTTTTTT
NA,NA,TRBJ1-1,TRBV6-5,CASRGGFFMNTEAFF,TGTGCCAGCCGGGGGGGTTTTTTCATGAACACTGAAGCTTTCTTT